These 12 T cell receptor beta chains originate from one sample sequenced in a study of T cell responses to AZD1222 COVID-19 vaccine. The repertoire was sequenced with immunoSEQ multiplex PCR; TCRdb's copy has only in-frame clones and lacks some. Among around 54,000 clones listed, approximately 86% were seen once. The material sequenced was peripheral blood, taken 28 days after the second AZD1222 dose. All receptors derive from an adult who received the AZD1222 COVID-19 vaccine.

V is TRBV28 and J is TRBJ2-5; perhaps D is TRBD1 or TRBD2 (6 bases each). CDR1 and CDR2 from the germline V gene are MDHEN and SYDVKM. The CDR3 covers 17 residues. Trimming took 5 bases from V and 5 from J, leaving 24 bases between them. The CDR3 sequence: CASSPHSGGAGMETQYF. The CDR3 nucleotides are TGTGCCAGCAGTCCCCACTCTGGGGGCGCGGGGATGGAGACCCAGTACTTC. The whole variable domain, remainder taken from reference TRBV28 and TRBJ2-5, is DVKVTQSSRYLVKRTGEKVFLECVQDMDHENMFWYRQDPGLGLRLIYFSYDVKMKEKGDIPEGYSVSREKKERFSLILESASTNQTSMYLCASSPHSGGAGMETQYFGPGTRLLVL.

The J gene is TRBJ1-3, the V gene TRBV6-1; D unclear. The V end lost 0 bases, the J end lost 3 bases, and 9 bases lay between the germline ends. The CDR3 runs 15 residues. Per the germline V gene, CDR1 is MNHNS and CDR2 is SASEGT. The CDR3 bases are TGTGCCAGCAGTGAAGCCGGACGGTTTGGAAACACCATATATTTT. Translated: CASSEAGRFGNTIYF.

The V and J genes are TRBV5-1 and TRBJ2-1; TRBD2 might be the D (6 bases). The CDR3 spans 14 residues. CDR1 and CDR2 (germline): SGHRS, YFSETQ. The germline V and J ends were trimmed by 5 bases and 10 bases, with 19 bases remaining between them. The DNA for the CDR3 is TGCGCCAGCAGTTCGATGGGACTGTCGGAGGAGCAGTTCTTC. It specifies CASSSMGLSEEQFF. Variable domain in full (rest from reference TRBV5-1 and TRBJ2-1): KAGVTQTPRYLIKTRGQQVTLSCSPISGHRSVSWYQQTPGQGLQFLFEYFSETQRNKGNFPGRFSGRQFSNSRSEMNVSTLELGDSALYLCASSSMGLSEEQFFGPGTRLTVL.

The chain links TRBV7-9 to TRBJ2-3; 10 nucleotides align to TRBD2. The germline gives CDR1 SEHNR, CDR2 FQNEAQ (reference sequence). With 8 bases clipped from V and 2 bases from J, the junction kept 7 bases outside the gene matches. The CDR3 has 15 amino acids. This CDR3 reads CASYRSGGDTDTQYF. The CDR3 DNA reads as TGTGCCAGCTATAGGAGCGGGGGGGACACAGATACGCAGTATTTT.

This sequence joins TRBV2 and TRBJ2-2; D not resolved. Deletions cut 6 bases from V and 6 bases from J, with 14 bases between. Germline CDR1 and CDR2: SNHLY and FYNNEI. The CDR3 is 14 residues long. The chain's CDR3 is CASRDGPLSGELFF. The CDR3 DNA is TGTGCCAGCAGGGACGGGCCTCTGTCCGGGGAGCTGTTTTTT. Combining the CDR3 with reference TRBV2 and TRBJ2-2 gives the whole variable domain EPEVTQTPSHQVTQMGQEVILRCVPISNHLYFYWYRQILGQKVEFLVSFYNNEISEKSEIFDDQFSVERPDGSNFTLKIRSTKLEDSAMYFCASRDGPLSGELFFGEGSRLTVL.

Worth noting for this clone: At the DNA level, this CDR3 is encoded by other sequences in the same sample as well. CDR3 in amino acids: CASSPPGLIYGYTF. The CDR3 region has the DNA TGTGCCAGCTCACCACCTGGACTCATCTATGGCTACACCTTC. The genes are TRBV18 and TRBJ1-2; no definite D call. The V and J ends lost 0 bases and 4 bases respectively, with 9 bases between them. Germline V CDR1 and CDR2: KGHSH, LQKENI. This CDR3 has 14 residues.

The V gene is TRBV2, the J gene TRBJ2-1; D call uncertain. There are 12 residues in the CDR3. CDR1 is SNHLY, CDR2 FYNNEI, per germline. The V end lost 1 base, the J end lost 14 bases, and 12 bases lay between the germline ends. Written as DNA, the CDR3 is TGTGCCAGCAGTGAAGTAAAGGGTTCCAAGTTCTTC. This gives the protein CASSEVKGSKFF.

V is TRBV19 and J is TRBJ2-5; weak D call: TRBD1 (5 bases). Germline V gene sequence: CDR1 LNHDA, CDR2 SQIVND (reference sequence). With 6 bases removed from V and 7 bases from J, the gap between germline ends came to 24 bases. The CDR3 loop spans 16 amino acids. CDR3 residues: CASSISSQGSWGTQYF. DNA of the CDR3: TGTGCCAGTAGCATATCCTCGCAGGGCAGCTGGGGGACCCAGTACTTC.

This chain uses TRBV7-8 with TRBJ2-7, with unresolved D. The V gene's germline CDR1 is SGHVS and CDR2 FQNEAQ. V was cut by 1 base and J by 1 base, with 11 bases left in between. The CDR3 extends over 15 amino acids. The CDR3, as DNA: TGTGCCAGCAGCTTAGTCATGGGTACTTCCTACGAGCAGTACTTC. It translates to CASSLVMGTSYEQYF.

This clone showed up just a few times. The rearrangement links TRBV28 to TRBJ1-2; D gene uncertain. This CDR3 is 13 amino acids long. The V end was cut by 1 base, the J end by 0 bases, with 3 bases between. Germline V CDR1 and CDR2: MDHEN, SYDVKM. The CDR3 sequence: CASSLSPNYGYTF. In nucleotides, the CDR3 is TGTGCCAGCAGTTTATCCCCTAACTATGGCTACACCTTC.

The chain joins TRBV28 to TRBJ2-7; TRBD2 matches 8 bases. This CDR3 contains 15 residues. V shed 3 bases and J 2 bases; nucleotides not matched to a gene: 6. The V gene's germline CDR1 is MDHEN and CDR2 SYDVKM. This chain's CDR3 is CASSFGGGQTYEQYF. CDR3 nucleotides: TGTGCCAGCAGTTTTGGCGGGGGGCAAACCTACGAGCAGTACTTC. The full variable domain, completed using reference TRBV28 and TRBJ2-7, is DVKVTQSSRYLVKRTGEKVFLECVQDMDHENMFWYRQDPGLGLRLIYFSYDVKMKEKGDIPEGYSVSREKKERFSLILESASTNQTSMYLCASSFGGGQTYEQYFGPGTRLTVT.

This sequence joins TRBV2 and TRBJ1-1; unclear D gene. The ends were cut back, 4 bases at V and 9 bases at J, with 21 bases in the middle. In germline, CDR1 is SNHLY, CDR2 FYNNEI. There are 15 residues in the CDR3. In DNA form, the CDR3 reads TGTGCCAGCAGTGGACGGGCCACTGAAACACTGAAAGCTTTCTTT. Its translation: CASSGRATETLKAFF.